This is a list of T cell receptor beta chains from one sample in a study of blood T cells in healthy people across ages. TCRdb fed the 5' RACE reads into MiXCR, producing one record per CDR3 protein. This sample has roughly 1,500,000 distinct CDR3 sequences; 35% to 45% occur once, and the top ten carry 7% to 9.5%. The source material was blood. These receptors all stem from a woman between 18 and 29 years old in good health. Each CDR3 is given with its conserved first and last residue. The D gene is left open where the match is weak. Only some rows state a clone size, as once, few, many or a class for expanded clones.

D gene	clone size	V gene	J gene	CDR3 protein	CDR3 DNA
.	.	TRBV29-1	TRBJ2-4	CSARNLAKNIQYF	TGCAGCGCCCGTAATTTAGCCAAAAACATTCAGTACTTC
.	.	TRBV11-2	TRBJ2-3	CASSPPGTPVQYF	TGTGCCAGCAGCCCCCCCGGGACCCCGGTGCAGTATTTT
TRBD2	.	TRBV5-5	TRBJ2-1	CASSLAPGTSYEQFF	TGTGCCAGCAGCTTGGCCCCCGGGACTAGCTATGAGCAGTTCTTC
.	.	TRBV5-1	TRBJ2-1	CASSLALRNNEQFF	TGCGCCAGCAGCTTGGCCCTCAGGAACAATGAGCAGTTCTTC
TRBD1	few	TRBV20-1	TRBJ2-5	CSAKLTGGGGTQYF	TGCAGTGCTAAACTGACAGGGGGCGGAGGGACCCAGTACTTC
.	few	TRBV4-1	TRBJ2-7	CASSQLQTSYEQYF	TGCGCCAGCAGCCAACTACAGACTTCCTACGAGCAGTACTTC
.	.	TRBV12-3/TRBV12-4	TRBJ1-2	CASSKQGSNYGYTF	TGTGCCAGCAGTAAACAGGGATCTAACTATGGCTACACCTTC
.	.	TRBV6-2/TRBV6-3	TRBJ2-5	CASSRDGGQETQYF	TGTGCCAGCAGTAGAGACGGTGGACAAGAGACCCAGTACTTC
.	.	TRBV29-1	TRBJ1-1	CTATGGGFSEAFF	TGCACCGCAACTGGGGGGGGTTTTTCTGAAGCTTTCTTT
.	.	TRBV12-3/TRBV12-4	TRBJ1-2	CASSLDGGYGYTF	TGTGCCAGCAGTTTAGATGGGGGGTATGGCTACACCTTC
TRBD2	few	TRBV6-1	TRBJ2-1	CASSEAGGGSSYNEQFF	TGTGCCAGCAGTGAAGCGGGCGGGGGGAGCTCCTACAATGAGCAGTTCTTC
.	.	TRBV5-1	TRBJ2-7	CASSRGVANTYEQYF	TGCGCCAGCAGCCGAGGTGTCGCAAATACCTACGAGCAGTACTTC
TRBD2	few	TRBV3-1	TRBJ2-7	CASSPLAGEWSEQYF	TGTGCCAGCAGCCCACTAGCGGGAGAATGGAGCGAGCAGTACTTC
.	.	TRBV4-1	TRBJ1-1	CASSLPGPAFF	TGCGCCAGCAGCCTCCCCGGACCAGCTTTCTTT
.	few	TRBV27	TRBJ1-1	CASAFGNMNTEAFF	TGTGCCAGCGCCTTTGGGAACATGAACACTGAAGCTTTCTTT
.	.	TRBV7-8	TRBJ2-1	CASSLVSAVYNEQFF	TGTGCCAGCAGCTTAGTGAGCGCTGTCTACAATGAGCAGTTCTTC
.	few	TRBV20-1	TRBJ2-7	CSGTADYEQYF	TGCAGTGGGACGGCAGACTACGAGCAGTACTTC